This section outlines one T cell receptor beta chain sequence together with its context. What it binds is not known. The sample originates from a study of breast tumors, draining lymph nodes, adjacent tissues. Findings of the study overall: Compared with lymph nodes, tumors were less diverse; compared with nontumor tissue, more.

Breast cancer patients provided tissue from their axillary draining lymph nodes. TCRdb reanalysed the multiplex PCR reads using MiXCR and keeps one entry per CDR3 protein. The data hold roughly 260,000 distinct CDR3 sequences, with roughly 30% observed a single time. CDR1 is SEHNR, CDR2 FQNEAQ, per germline (reference sequence). The ends lost 8 bases at V and 0 bases at J; junction bases unmatched: 24. The CDR3 is 23 amino acids. The chain combines TRBV7-9 with TRBJ2-1; 14 bases match TRBD2. Sequenced input: axillary lymph node tissue. The receptor's source is a female donor with breast cancer. Some clones in this sample may be carry-over from other donors' samples. CDR3 in amino acids: CASVFTGLAGAHPIYNSYNEQFF. CDR3 coding DNA: TGTGCCAGCGTCTTTACGGGACTAGCGGGAGCGCATCCGATATATAACTCCTACAATGAGCAGTTCTTC.